This T cell receptor (beta chain) is from a study of cytomegalovirus exposure and HLA in healthy donors. The V segment lost 1 base and the J segment 1 base; nucleotides outside the gene matches: 3. This CDR3 is built from 15 residues. CDR1 SGHDN and CDR2 FVKESK come from the germline V gene. A note on this clone: The target antigen is unknown.

Study-wide points: CMV serostatus was the sole immune exposure information available. The later analysis indicated that the majority of CMV-associated TCR beta chains appeared HLA-restricted. A link between a missense DCLRE1C variant and TCR beta V- and J-gene trimming emerged from a later analysis.

Both 60 Vbeta primers and 13 Jbeta primers went into the PCR. The data were produced by immunoSEQ multiplex PCR, yet TCRdb's version contains in-frame clones alone and is incomplete. The sample consists of 85,000 to 130,000 clones, around 84% of them appearing once. The chain couples TRBV14 to TRBJ1-2; 7 bases are a match to TRBD1. The sample taken for sequencing was PBMCs. This TCR was sampled from a woman in her late teens or twenties in good health and CMV-seronegative. The DNA of the CDR3 is TGTGCCAGCAGCCAAGGGGGACAGAGTAACTATGGCTACACCTTC. Residues: CASSQGGQSNYGYTF.